Listed here is a single TCR beta chain. What it binds is unknown. The entry originates in a study of regulatory T cells. The primer mix had 52 TRBV and 13 TRBJ primers. This table comes from immunoSEQ multiplex PCR, and its TCRdb copy is limited to in-frame clones, with some not included. Here the sample spans about 32,000 clones, approximately 90% being singletons. General observations from the study: Patient repertoires had restricted TRB V-J pairs and skewed V and J usage, most in Tregs. Hydrophobic residues at CDR3 positions 6 and 7 were enriched in conventional CD4+ T cells of CD3G-deficient patients.

Sequenced sample: conventional CD4+ T cells sorted from blood. The TCR sequence derives from a person under 35 with CD3G deficiency.

In DNA form, the CDR3 reads TGTGCCAGTAGTATTGGGACAGAGAACACTGAAGCTTTCTTT. This codes for CASSIGTENTEAFF. The chain uses TRBV19 and TRBJ1-1, with 7 bases identical to TRBD1. The germline V gene encodes CDR1 LNHDA and CDR2 SQIVND (reference sequence). V lost 3 bases, J lost 1 base, and 2 bases stayed unmatched. The CDR3 spans 14 residues.